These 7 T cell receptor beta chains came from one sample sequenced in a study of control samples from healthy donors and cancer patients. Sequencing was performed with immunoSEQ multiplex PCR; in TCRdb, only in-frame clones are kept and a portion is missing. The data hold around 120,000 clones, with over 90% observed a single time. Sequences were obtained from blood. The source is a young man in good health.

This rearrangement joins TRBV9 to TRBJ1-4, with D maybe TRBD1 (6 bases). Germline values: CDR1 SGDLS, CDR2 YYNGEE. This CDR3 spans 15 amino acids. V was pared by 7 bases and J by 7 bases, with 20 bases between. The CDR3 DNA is TGTGCCAGCGCTCTCGGAACAGGGCCCTCTGAAAAACTGTTTTTT. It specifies CASALGTGPSEKLFF.

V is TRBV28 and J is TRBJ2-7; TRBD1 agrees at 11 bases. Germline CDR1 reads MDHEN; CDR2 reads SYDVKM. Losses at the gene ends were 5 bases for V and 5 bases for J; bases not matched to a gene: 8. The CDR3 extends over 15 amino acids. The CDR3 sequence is CASSPAGTGGDEQYF. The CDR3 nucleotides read TGTGCCAGCAGTCCCGCTGGGACAGGGGGGGACGAGCAGTACTTC.

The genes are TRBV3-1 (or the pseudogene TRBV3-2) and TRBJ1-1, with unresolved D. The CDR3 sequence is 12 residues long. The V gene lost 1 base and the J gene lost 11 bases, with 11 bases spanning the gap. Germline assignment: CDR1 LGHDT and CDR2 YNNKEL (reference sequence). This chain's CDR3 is CASSQGSGNAFF. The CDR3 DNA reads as TGTGCCAGCAGCCAAGGGTCCGGAAACGCTTTCTTT.

The CDR3 sequence: CASSLELYEQFF. CDR3 sequence (DNA): TGTGCCAGCAGCTTAGAGCTTTATGAGCAGTTCTTC. The gene calls are TRBV11-2 and TRBJ2-1, with D unresolved. Trimming stripped 0 bases from V and 8 bases from J, with 5 bases between. Germline V lookup: CDR1 SGHAT, CDR2 FQNNGV. This CDR3 comprises 12 residues. The variable domain in full, completed from reference TRBV11-2 and TRBJ2-1, reads EAGVAQSPRYKIIEKRQSVAFWCNPISGHATLYWYQQILGQGPKLLIQFQNNGVVDDSQLPKDRFSAERLKGVDSTLKIQPAKLEDSAVYLCASSLELYEQFFGPGTRLTVL.

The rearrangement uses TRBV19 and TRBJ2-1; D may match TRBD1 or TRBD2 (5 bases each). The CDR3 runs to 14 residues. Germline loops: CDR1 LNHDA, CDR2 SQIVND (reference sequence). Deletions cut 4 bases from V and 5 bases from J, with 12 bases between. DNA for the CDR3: TGTGCCAGTAGTACCGGGACCGGAGACAATGAGCAGTTCTTC. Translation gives CASSTGTGDNEQFF.

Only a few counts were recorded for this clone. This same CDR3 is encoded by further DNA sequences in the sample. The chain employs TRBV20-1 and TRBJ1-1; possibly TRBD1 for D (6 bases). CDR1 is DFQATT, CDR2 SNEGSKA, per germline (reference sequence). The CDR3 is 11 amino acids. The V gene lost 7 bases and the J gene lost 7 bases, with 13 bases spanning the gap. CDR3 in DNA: TGCAGTGTGTCTAGAGGGGGTGAAGCTTTCTTT. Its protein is CSVSRGGEAFF.

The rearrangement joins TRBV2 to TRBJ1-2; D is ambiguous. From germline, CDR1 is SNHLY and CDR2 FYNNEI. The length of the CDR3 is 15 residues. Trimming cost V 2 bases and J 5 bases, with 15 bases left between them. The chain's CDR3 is CASSERFRPEYGYTF. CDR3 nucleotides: TGTGCCAGCAGTGAACGTTTTAGGCCGGAATATGGCTACACCTTC.